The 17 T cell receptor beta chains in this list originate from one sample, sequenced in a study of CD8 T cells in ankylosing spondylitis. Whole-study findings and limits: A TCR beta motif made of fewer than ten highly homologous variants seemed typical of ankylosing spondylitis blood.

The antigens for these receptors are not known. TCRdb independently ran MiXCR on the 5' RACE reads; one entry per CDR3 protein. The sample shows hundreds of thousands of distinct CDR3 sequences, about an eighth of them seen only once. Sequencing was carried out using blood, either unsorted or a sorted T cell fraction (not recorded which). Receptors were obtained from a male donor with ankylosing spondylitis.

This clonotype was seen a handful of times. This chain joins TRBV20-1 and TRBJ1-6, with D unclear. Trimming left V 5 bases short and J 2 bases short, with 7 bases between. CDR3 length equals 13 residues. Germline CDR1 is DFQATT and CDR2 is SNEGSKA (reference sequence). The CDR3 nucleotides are TGCAGTGCTCTCGAAACCTATAATTCACCCCTCCACTTT. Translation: CSALETYNSPLHF.

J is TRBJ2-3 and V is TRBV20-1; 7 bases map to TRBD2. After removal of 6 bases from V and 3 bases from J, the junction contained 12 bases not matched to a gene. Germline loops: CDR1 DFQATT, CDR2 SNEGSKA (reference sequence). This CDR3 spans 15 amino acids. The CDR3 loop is CSALLDGRRTDTQYF. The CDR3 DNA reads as TGCAGTGCCCTTCTGGACGGGAGGAGAACAGATACGCAGTATTTT.

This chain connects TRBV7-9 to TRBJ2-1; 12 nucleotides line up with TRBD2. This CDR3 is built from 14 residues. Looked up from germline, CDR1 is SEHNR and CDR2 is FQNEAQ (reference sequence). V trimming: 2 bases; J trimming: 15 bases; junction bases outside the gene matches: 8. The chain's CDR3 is CASSLPTSGRRGFF. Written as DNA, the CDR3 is TGTGCCAGCAGCTTACCGACTAGCGGGAGACGTGGGTTCTTC.

This chain's CDR3 is CAISESPVGYATEAFF. In nucleotides, the CDR3 is TGTGCCATCAGTGAGTCACCCGTGGGGTACGCCACTGAAGCTTTCTTT. This rearrangement joins TRBV10-3 to TRBJ1-1, with D unclear. The germline V gene has CDR1 ENHRY and CDR2 SYGVKD. Trimming removed 0 bases from V and 4 bases from J, with 15 bases in between. This CDR3 is 16 amino acids long.

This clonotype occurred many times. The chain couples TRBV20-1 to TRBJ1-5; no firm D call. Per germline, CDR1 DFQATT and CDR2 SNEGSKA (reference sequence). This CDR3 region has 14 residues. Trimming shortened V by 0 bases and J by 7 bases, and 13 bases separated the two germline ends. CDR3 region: CSARDRKGGQPQHF. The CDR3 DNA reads TGCAGTGCTAGAGATCGGAAGGGCGGACAGCCCCAGCATTTT.

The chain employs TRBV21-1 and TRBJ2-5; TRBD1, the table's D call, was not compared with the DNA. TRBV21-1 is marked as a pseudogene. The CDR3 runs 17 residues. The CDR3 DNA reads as TGTGCCAGCAGCAGATTTCCGGGACAGGCAATTCAAGAGACCCAGTACTTC. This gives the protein CASSRFPGQAIQETQYF.

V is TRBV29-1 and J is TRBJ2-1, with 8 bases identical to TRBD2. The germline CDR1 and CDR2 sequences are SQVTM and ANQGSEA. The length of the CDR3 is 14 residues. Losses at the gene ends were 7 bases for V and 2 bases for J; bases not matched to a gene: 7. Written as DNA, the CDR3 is TGCAGCGGGGAAGCGGGGGCCACCTACAATGAGCAGTTCTTC. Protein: CSGEAGATYNEQFF.

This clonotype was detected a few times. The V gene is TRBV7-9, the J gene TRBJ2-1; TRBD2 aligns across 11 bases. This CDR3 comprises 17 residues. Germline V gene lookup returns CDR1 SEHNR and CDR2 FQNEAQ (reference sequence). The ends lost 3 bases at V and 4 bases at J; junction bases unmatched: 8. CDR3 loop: CASSFPSGRTRYNEQFF. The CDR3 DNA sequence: TGTGCCAGCAGCTTTCCTAGCGGGAGGACGAGGTACAATGAGCAGTTCTTC.

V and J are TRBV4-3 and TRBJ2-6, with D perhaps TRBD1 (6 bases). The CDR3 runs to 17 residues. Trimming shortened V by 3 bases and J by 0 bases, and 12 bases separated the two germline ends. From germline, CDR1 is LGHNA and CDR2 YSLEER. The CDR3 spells CASSQYTGNSGANVLTF. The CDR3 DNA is TGCGCCAGCAGCCAGTATACAGGGAACTCTGGGGCCAACGTCCTGACTTTC.

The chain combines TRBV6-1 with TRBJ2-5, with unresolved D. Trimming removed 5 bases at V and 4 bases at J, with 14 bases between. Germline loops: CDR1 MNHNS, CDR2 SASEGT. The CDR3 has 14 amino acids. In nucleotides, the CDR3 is TGTGCCAGCAGTCCATCCGCCACCCTAGAGACCCAGTACTTC. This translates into CASSPSATLETQYF.

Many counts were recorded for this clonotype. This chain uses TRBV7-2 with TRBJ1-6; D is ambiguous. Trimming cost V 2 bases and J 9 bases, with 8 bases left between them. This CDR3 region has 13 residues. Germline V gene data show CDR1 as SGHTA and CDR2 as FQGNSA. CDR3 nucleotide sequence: TGTGCCAGCAGCTTAAAGGGAACTTCACCCCTCCACTTT. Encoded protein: CASSLKGTSPLHF.

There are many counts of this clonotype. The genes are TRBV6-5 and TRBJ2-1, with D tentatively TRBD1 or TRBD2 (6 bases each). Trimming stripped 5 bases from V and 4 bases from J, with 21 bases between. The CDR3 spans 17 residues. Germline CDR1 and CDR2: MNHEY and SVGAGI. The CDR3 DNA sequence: TGTGCCAGCAGTACCTATACCGGGGGCGCCGGGTACAATGAGCAGTTCTTC. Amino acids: CASSTYTGGAGYNEQFF.

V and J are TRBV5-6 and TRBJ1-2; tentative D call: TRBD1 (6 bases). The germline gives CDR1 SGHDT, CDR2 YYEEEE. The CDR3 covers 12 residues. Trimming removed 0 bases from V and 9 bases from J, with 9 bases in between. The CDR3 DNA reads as TGTGCCAGCAGCTTGGACAGGGCCCGCTACACCTTC. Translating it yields CASSLDRARYTF.

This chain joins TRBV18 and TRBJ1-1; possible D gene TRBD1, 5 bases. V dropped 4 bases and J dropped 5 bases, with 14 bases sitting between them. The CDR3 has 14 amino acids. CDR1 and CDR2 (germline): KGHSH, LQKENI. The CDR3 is CASSLGTSMTEAFF. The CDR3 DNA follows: TGTGCCAGCTCACTAGGGACGTCTATGACTGAAGCTTTCTTT.

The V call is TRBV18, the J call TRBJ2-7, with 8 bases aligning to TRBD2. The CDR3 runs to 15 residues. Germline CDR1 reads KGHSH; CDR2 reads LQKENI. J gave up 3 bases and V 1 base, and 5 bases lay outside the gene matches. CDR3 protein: CASSPRRTSNYEQYF. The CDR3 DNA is TGTGCCAGCTCACCACGGAGGACTAGCAACTACGAGCAGTACTTC.

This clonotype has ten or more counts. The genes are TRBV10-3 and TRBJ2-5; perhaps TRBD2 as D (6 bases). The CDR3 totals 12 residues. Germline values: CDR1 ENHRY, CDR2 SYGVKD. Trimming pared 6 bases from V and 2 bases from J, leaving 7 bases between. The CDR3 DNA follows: TGTGCCATCAGGGGGGGACAAGAGACCCAGTACTTC. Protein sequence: CAIRGGQETQYF.

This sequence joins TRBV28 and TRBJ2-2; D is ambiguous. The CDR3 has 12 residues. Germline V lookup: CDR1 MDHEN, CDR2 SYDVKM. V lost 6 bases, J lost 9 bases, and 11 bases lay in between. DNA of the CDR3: TGTGCCAGCAGCGAGTTTGAAAGGGAGCTGTTTTTT. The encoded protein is CASSEFERELFF.